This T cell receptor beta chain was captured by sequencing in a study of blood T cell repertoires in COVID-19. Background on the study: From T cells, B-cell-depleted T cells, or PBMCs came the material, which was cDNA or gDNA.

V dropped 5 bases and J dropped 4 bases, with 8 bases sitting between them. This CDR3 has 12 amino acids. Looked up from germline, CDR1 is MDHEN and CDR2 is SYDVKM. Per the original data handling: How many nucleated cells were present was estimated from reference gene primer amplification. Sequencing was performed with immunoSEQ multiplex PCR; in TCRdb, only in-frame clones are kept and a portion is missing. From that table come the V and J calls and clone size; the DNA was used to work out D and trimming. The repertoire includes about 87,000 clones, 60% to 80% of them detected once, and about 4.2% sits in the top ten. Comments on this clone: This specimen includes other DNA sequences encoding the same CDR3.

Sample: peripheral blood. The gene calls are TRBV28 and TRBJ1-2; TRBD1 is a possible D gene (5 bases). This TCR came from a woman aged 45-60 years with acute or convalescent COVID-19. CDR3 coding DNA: TGTGCCAGCAGTACAGGAATCTATGGCTACACCTTC. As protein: CASSTGIYGYTF.